Below, one TCR beta chain is given with its context. Its antigen is as yet unknown. Per germline, CDR1 MNHEY and CDR2 SMNVEV (reference sequence). The CDR3 is 13 amino acids. V dropped 7 bases and J dropped 0 bases, with 7 bases sitting between them. Method: immunoSEQ multiplex PCR; TCRdb's copy keeps in-frame clones and lacks some. The table includes approximately 60,000 clones, nearly 90% detected once. This record belongs to a study of OX40 agonist ivuxolimab in advanced cancers. Study results and caveats: The study found among the lowest clonal expansion in partial responders at 0.1-3.0 mg/kg. Dose levels from 0.1 to 3.0 mg/kg saw CD4+ and CD8+ blood T cells expand clonally by week 6.

The TCR comes from an adult with an advanced solid tumor such as melanoma, head and neck, liver or kidney cancer. Here the sequenced sample was CD4+ or CD8+ T cells sorted from blood, taken in a trial of the OX40 agonist ivuxolimab. The chain recombines TRBV27 with TRBJ1-5; no definite D call. The CDR3: CASTTNSNQPQHF. In DNA form, the CDR3 reads TGTGCCAGCACCACGAATAGCAATCAGCCCCAGCATTTT.